The 30 T cell receptor beta chains presented below share a single source sample, sequenced in a study of blood T cell repertoires in COVID-19. Profiling relied on immunoSEQ multiplex PCR, and the TCRdb table lists in-frame clones only, not all of them. The table shows a few hundred thousand clones, with over 75% occurring only once. Sequencing used peripheral blood. The receptors shown here come from a woman aged 45-65 years who had recovered from COVID-19.

In this sample, this clone turned up once. The chain uses TRBV6-6 and TRBJ1-2; D remains unclear. The CDR3 has 10 amino acids. CDR1 MNHNY and CDR2 SVGAGI come from the germline V gene (reference sequence). V was clipped by 6 bases and J by 6 bases, with 5 bases between them. As DNA, the CDR3 is TGTGCCAGCAGGCTAGATGGCTACACCTTC. Protein sequence: CASRLDGYTF.

This rearrangement joins TRBV2 to TRBJ2-7, with TRBD2 matching 9 bases. V lost 4 bases, J lost 4 bases, and 2 bases stayed unmatched. The CDR3 covers 13 residues. Germline V gene data show CDR1 as SNHLY and CDR2 as FYNNEI. The CDR3 DNA is TGTGCCAGCAGTGCGCGGGGGGGTTACGAGCAGTACTTC. It yields the protein CASSARGGYEQYF.

The chain recombines TRBV28 with TRBJ1-2, with 12 bases fitting TRBD1. The CDR3 runs 15 residues. Germline CDR1 MDHEN, CDR2 SYDVKM. The junction had 6 bases not matched to a gene; V was cut back by 4 bases and J by 6 bases. The CDR3 DNA reads TGTGCCAGCAGTTCGGGACAGGGGGCGATTGATGGCTACACCTTC. The encoded protein is CASSSGQGAIDGYTF.

The chain employs TRBV9 and TRBJ2-1; 9 bases fit TRBD2. The CDR3 is 17 amino acids. Losses at the gene ends were 0 bases for V and 8 bases for J; bases not matched to a gene: 12. Per germline, CDR1 SGDLS and CDR2 YYNGEE. The CDR3 bases are TGTGCCAGCAGCGTAGGCCCCCGGCGGGGGGGCATCGATGAGCAGTTCTTC. Its protein is CASSVGPRRGGIDEQFF.

The DNA of the CDR3 is TGTGCCAGCAGTAGAAGCGCTGGAGGGAACTACGAGCAGTACTTC. Encoded protein: CASSRSAGGNYEQYF. This chain joins TRBV7-8 and TRBJ2-7, with D perhaps matching TRBD2 (6 bases). This CDR3 comprises 15 residues. V was cut by 6 bases and J by 3 bases, with 18 bases left in between. CDR1 and CDR2 from the germline V gene are SGHVS and FQNEAQ.

V usage is TRBV3-1 (or the pseudogene TRBV3-2) and J usage is TRBJ2-1, with 7 bases fitting TRBD1. This CDR3 region has 16 residues. CDR1 and CDR2 (germline): LGHDT, YNNKEL (reference sequence). The junction had 12 bases not matched to a gene; V was cut back by 0 bases and J by 10 bases. The CDR3 spells CASSQDRAQGSGEQFF. CDR3 bases: TGTGCCAGCAGCCAAGATAGGGCACAGGGGTCGGGCGAGCAGTTCTTC.

In nucleotides, the CDR3 is TGTGCCAGCAGCAGGGGGACTAGCGGATACACCTACGAGCAGTACTTC. Translated, it gives CASSRGTSGYTYEQYF. The chain carries TRBV5-4 and TRBJ2-7; 11 nucleotides match TRBD2. Trimming removed 4 bases from V and 2 bases from J; junction bases left unmatched: 8. Germline V gives CDR1 SGHNT, CDR2 YYREEE (reference sequence). This CDR3 region has 16 residues.

This chain connects TRBV5-1 to TRBJ2-5, with D possibly TRBD1 on 5 matching bases. The germline V gene encodes CDR1 SGHRS and CDR2 YFSETQ. V was pared by 3 bases and J by 5 bases, with 17 bases between. This CDR3 contains 15 residues. CDR3 sequence reads: CASSWGPDQAETQYF. In DNA form, the CDR3 reads TGCGCCAGCAGCTGGGGCCCGGACCAGGCGGAGACCCAGTACTTC.

V gene TRBV19 combines with J gene TRBJ1-1, with D unclear. Germline V gene lookup returns CDR1 LNHDA and CDR2 SQIVND (reference sequence). With 6 bases removed from V and 3 bases from J, the gap between germline ends came to 11 bases. The CDR3 is 13 amino acids. Here the CDR3 reads CASSQTRDTEAFF. DNA of the CDR3: TGTGCCAGTAGCCAAACCCGGGACACTGAAGCTTTCTTT.

The chain couples TRBV28 to TRBJ2-1; 8 nucleotides line up with TRBD2. The CDR3 extends over 16 amino acids. Germline V gene sequence: CDR1 MDHEN, CDR2 SYDVKM. The trim removed 6 bases at V and 8 bases at J, leaving 15 bases unmatched. The CDR3 protein is CASSRGGYRPVDEQFF. The CDR3, as DNA: TGTGCCAGCAGCCGGGGGGGCTACCGTCCCGTTGATGAGCAGTTCTTC.

As regards this clone: The sample has other DNA sequences that encode this CDR3 too. The V and J genes are TRBV19 and TRBJ2-5; no clear D gene. Germline CDR1 reads LNHDA; CDR2 reads SQIVND (reference sequence). The CDR3 is made up of 13 amino acids. V lost 0 bases and J lost 3, with 5 bases in between. The CDR3 region has the DNA TGTGCCAGTAGTATAGACGGTGAAGAGACCCAGTACTTC. Amino acid sequence: CASSIDGEETQYF.

This clone was observed a handful of times. The chain has TRBV5-1 and TRBJ1-2; TRBD1 might be the D (6 bases). Trimming took off 4 bases at V and 6 bases at J, with 13 bases between the two ends. This CDR3 region has 13 residues. Germline values: CDR1 SGHRS, CDR2 YFSETQ. The CDR3 loop reads CASSPTGSNGYTF. The CDR3 DNA sequence: TGCGCCAGCAGCCCGACAGGCTCCAATGGCTACACCTTC.

This chain connects TRBV5-1 to TRBJ2-2; tentative D call: TRBD1 (6 bases). Trimming shortened V by 4 bases and J by 5 bases, and 9 bases separated the two germline ends. Germline values: CDR1 SGHRS, CDR2 YFSETQ. CDR3 length: 13 residues. The CDR3 DNA follows: TGCGCCAGCAGCGCCGACAGGACCGGGGAGCTGTTTTTT. The encoded protein is CASSADRTGELFF.

The CDR3 coding sequence is TGTGCCAGCAGCCCAGCGGGTCCTGGGCAGACCCAGTACTTC. It encodes CASSPAGPGQTQYF. The chain couples TRBV13 to TRBJ2-5, with D tentatively TRBD2 (6 bases). Germline lookup yields CDR1 PRHDT and CDR2 FYEKMQ (reference sequence). This CDR3 has 14 residues. V was shortened by 5 bases and J by 6 bases, with 16 bases between the two germline ends.

V usage is TRBV10-3 and J usage is TRBJ2-5; D gene uncertain. Germline assignment: CDR1 ENHRY and CDR2 SYGVKD. There are 14 residues in the CDR3. The germline V and J ends were trimmed by 3 bases and 0 bases, with 8 bases remaining between them. The CDR3 sequence is CAISDLYNQETQYF. CDR3 sequence (DNA): TGTGCCATCAGTGACCTGTACAACCAAGAGACCCAGTACTTC.

The chain combines TRBV28 with TRBJ2-1; the D gene is possibly TRBD1 (5 bases). The germline V gene encodes CDR1 MDHEN and CDR2 SYDVKM. V was shortened by 2 bases and J by 9 bases, with 8 bases between the two germline ends. The CDR3 totals 12 residues. Written as DNA, the CDR3 is TGTGCCAGCAGTTTAGTTCAGGGTGAGCAGTTCTTC. It is translated as CASSLVQGEQFF.

The chain combines TRBV4-3 with TRBJ1-2, with a tentative D call TRBD1 (6 bases). The length of the CDR3 is 13 residues. Germline V gene sequence: CDR1 LGHNA, CDR2 YSLEER. The germline V and J ends were trimmed by 0 bases and 7 bases, with 9 bases remaining between them. The CDR3, as DNA: TGCGCCAGCAGCCAAGAAATCAGGGGTGGCTACACCTTC. Translating gives CASSQEIRGGYTF.

This clone was detected a few times. The chain links TRBV6-5 to TRBJ1-1; TRBD1 matches 7 bases. Germline CDR1 reads MNHEY; CDR2 reads SVGAGI. With 1 base clipped from V and 1 base from J, the junction kept 3 bases outside the gene matches. The length of the CDR3 is 15 residues. As DNA, the CDR3 is TGTGCCAGCAGTTACTTTAGGACAGGGAACACTGAAGCTTTCTTT. This gives the protein CASSYFRTGNTEAFF.

This clone was counted many times. This sequence joins TRBV19 and TRBJ2-1; the match to TRBD2 covers 10 bases. In germline, CDR1 is LNHDA, CDR2 SQIVND (reference sequence). This CDR3 has 15 residues. Trimming removed 4 bases from V and 7 bases from J; junction bases left unmatched: 7. CDR3 DNA sequence: TGTGCCAGTAGTAAATCAGCGGGAGGGCCTAATGAGCAGTTCTTC. Translating gives CASSKSAGGPNEQFF.

The CDR3 sequence is CASSLAGGSVIQYF. In DNA, the CDR3 is TGTGCCAGCAGCTTAGCGGGGGGGAGCGTCATTCAGTACTTC. The V and J genes are TRBV7-2 and TRBJ2-4, with TRBD2 matching 7 bases. The CDR3 consists of 14 residues. Per germline, CDR1 SGHTA and CDR2 FQGNSA. Trimming cost V 0 bases and J 9 bases; bases outside gene matches: 5.

The chain carries TRBV15 and TRBJ2-3, with 7 bases that match TRBD1. The CDR3 runs 15 residues. After removal of 3 bases from V and 0 bases from J, the junction contained 3 bases not matched to a gene. Germline V gene sequence: CDR1 LNHNV, CDR2 YYDKDF (reference sequence). In DNA, the CDR3 is TGTGCCACCAGCAGCCCGGACAGGAGCACAGATACGCAGTATTTT. This translates into CATSSPDRSTDTQYF.

The V call is TRBV7-9, the J call TRBJ1-3; TRBD1 agrees at 7 bases. The germline V gene has CDR1 SEHNR and CDR2 FQNEAQ (reference sequence). V lost 4 bases and J lost 3; bases outside the gene matches: 6. This CDR3 is 15 amino acids long. CDR3 amino acids: CASSSTGQRGNTIYF. DNA of the CDR3: TGTGCCAGCAGCTCCACGGGACAGCGTGGAAACACCATATATTTT.

This chain joins TRBV5-4 and TRBJ2-5; 7 nucleotides agree with TRBD1. V shed 6 bases, J shed 5 bases, and the junction held 13 bases outside the gene matches. Germline V gene data show CDR1 as SGHNT and CDR2 as YYREEE (reference sequence). The CDR3 length is 15 residues. The CDR3 here is CASTGRQGVGETQYF. For the CDR3, the DNA is TGTGCCAGCACGGGGCGACAGGGAGTGGGGGAGACCCAGTACTTC.

The chain carries TRBV3-1 (or the pseudogene TRBV3-2) and TRBJ2-3, with D maybe TRBD1 (6 bases). V gave up 0 bases and J gave up 1 base, with 14 bases separating them. The germline gives CDR1 LGHDT, CDR2 YNNKEL (reference sequence). CDR3 length: 17 amino acids. DNA of the CDR3: TGTGCCAGCAGCCAAGATATATGGGGGCTTGGCACAGATACGCAGTATTTT. Its protein product is CASSQDIWGLGTDTQYF.

The chain links TRBV10-1 to TRBJ2-1, with 10 bases fitting TRBD2. Germline values: CDR1 WNHNN, CDR2 SYGVQD (reference sequence). V gave up 3 bases and J gave up 4 bases; unmatched junction bases: 3. The CDR3 length is 15 residues. The CDR3 DNA reads TGCGCCAGCAGTGACAGCGGGGGGGGGTACAATGAGCAGTTCTTC. Translated: CASSDSGGGYNEQFF.

This clone was observed once. The chain links TRBV28 to TRBJ1-5, with a weak D call TRBD1 (6 bases). The CDR3 spans 17 residues. The V end was cut by 4 bases, the J end by 2 bases, with 18 bases between. Germline assignment: CDR1 MDHEN and CDR2 SYDVKM. The CDR3 DNA is TGTGCCAGCAGTTACGCCCGGGGAGGGGGACGCAATCAGCCCCAGCATTTT. Translated: CASSYARGGGRNQPQHF.

This chain links TRBV7-2 with TRBJ1-5; D might be TRBD1 (5 bases). Germline V lookup: CDR1 SGHTA, CDR2 FQGNSA. This CDR3 region has 15 residues. With 2 bases removed from V and 1 base from J, the gap between germline ends came to 9 bases. The CDR3 bases are TGTGCCAGCAGCTTATCCCAGGGCAGCAATCAGCCCCAGCATTTT. As protein: CASSLSQGSNQPQHF. Combining the CDR3 with reference TRBV7-2 and TRBJ1-5 gives the whole variable domain GAGVSQSPSNKVTEKGKDVELRCDPISGHTALYWYRQSLGQGLEFLIYFQGNSAPDKSGLPSDRFSAERTGGSVSTLTIQRTQQEDSAVYLCASSLSQGSNQPQHFGDGTRLSIL.

The sample holds a few counts of this clone. The chain uses TRBV6-5 and TRBJ1-5; D might be TRBD1 (5 bases). V lost 0 bases to trimming and J lost 8 bases, with 8 bases between them. The CDR3 has 13 residues. Germline CDR1 reads MNHEY; CDR2 reads SVGAGI. The CDR3 DNA is TGTGCCAGCAGTTACTCGGGGGGAGAGCCCCAGCATTTT. It is translated as CASSYSGGEPQHF.

This chain uses TRBV29-1 with TRBJ1-3, with 9 bases that match TRBD1. CDR1 is SQVTM, CDR2 ANQGSEA, per germline. CDR3 length equals 15 residues. V gave up 4 bases and J gave up 1 base; unmatched junction bases: 5. This CDR3 is CSVANRGLSGNTIYF. The CDR3 DNA reads TGCAGCGTTGCAAACAGGGGGCTTTCTGGAAACACCATATATTTT. The entire variable domain, with the rest obtained from reference TRBV29-1 and TRBJ1-3, is as follows: SAVISQKPSRDICQRGTSLTIQCQVDSQVTMMFWYRQQPGQSLTLIATANQGSEATYESGFVIDKFPISRPNLTFSTLTVSNMSPEDSSIYLCSVANRGLSGNTIYFGEGSWLTVV.

The V and J genes are TRBV18 and TRBJ2-7, with D perhaps TRBD1 (6 bases). Germline assignment: CDR1 KGHSH and CDR2 LQKENI. The CDR3 is 17 amino acids. V lost 5 bases and J lost 3, with 23 bases in between. This CDR3 is CASSSFHRAQKDYEQYF. The CDR3 DNA reads TGTGCCAGCTCATCGTTTCACAGGGCGCAAAAGGACTACGAGCAGTACTTC.